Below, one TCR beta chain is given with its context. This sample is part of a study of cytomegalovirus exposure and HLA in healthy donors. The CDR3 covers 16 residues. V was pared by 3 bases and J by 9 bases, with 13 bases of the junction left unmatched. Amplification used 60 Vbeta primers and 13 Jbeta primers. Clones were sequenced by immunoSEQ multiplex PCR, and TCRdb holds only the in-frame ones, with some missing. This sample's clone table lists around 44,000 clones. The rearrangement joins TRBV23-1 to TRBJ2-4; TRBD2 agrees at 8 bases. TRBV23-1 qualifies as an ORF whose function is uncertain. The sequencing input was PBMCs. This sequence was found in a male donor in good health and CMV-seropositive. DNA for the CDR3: TGCGCCAGCAGTCAGTCCTCGGGGGGGGCGAAGAGCATTCAGTACTTC. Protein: CASSQSSGGAKSIQYF.